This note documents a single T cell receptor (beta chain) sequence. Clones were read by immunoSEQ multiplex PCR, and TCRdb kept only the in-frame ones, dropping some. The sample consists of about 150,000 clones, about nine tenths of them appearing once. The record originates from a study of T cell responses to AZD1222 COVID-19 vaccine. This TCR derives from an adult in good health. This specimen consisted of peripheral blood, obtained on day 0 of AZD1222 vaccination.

CDR3 nucleotide sequence: TGTGCCATCAGTGACCAGGGGGCGAGGGGTAACTATGGCTACACCTTC. Amino acids: CAISDQGARGNYGYTF. The chain joins TRBV10-3 to TRBJ1-2; 8 bases are shared with TRBD1. Germline CDR1 and CDR2: ENHRY and SYGVKD. This CDR3 comprises 16 residues. J gave up 1 base and V 3 bases, and 7 bases lay outside the gene matches.